A single sample is the source of the 13 T cell receptor beta chains below, sequenced in a study of blood T cells in healthy people across ages. Sample-barcoded 5' priming and a J-beta primer mix drove a second PCR of roughly 6 to 12 cycles. Each CDR3 protein is one row after TCRdb ran MiXCR on the 5' RACE reads. The data contain over a million distinct CDR3 sequences, 35% to 55% of them singletons. The sample comprised blood. The receptors were sampled from a woman aged 60-75 years in good health.

This clonotype was seen a few times. The chain combines TRBV12-3 or TRBV12-4 with TRBJ2-1; 13 nucleotides match TRBD2. The CDR3 runs 15 residues. After removal of 10 bases from V and 9 bases from J, the junction contained 12 bases not matched to a gene. The chain's CDR3 is CAISRTSGRPGEQFF. CDR3 in DNA: TGTGCCATCTCTAGGACTAGCGGGAGACCTGGTGAGCAGTTCTTC.

The genes are TRBV7-9 and TRBJ2-1; possibly TRBD1 or TRBD2 for D (6 bases each). This CDR3 region has 15 residues. Germline CDR1 reads SEHNR; CDR2 reads FQNEAQ (reference sequence). The V and J ends lost 4 bases and 14 bases respectively, with 24 bases between them. CDR3 sequence reads: CASSSGAGITHTEFF. CDR3 nucleotides: TGTGCCAGCAGCTCGGGGGCAGGTATCACGCACACCGAGTTCTTC.

V usage is TRBV5-1 and J usage is TRBJ2-1; either TRBD1 or TRBD2 may supply D (5 bases each). Trimming took off 2 bases at V and 9 bases at J, with 12 bases between the two ends. In germline, CDR1 is SGHRS, CDR2 YFSETQ. This CDR3 has 13 amino acids. CDR3 nucleotides: TGCGCCAGCAGCTTCGTTTTCGGGGCTGAGCAGTTCTTC. It yields the protein CASSFVFGAEQFF.

This clonotype occurred a few times. This chain joins TRBV7-8 and TRBJ2-3; the match to TRBD1 covers 7 bases. Germline V gene sequence: CDR1 SGHVS, CDR2 FQNEAQ. The CDR3 sequence is 14 residues long. V shed 6 bases, J shed 2 bases, and the junction held 5 bases outside the gene matches. The CDR3 reads CASRGTAHTDTQYF. The CDR3 nucleotides read TGTGCCAGCAGGGGGACAGCTCACACAGATACGCAGTATTTT.

The chain is built from TRBV25-1 and TRBJ2-5, with D maybe TRBD2 (5 bases). The CDR3 runs to 12 residues. Germline CDR1 MGHDK, CDR2 SYGVNS. Deletions cut 4 bases from V and 6 bases from J, with 9 bases between. The CDR3 reads CASSATGKTQYF. In DNA form, the CDR3 reads TGTGCCAGCAGTGCTACGGGGAAGACCCAGTACTTC.

This clonotype was detected a few times. The rearrangement joins TRBV20-1 to TRBJ2-4; D uncertain. Germline lookup yields CDR1 DFQATT and CDR2 SNEGSKA (reference sequence). The CDR3 loop spans 16 amino acids. V lost 3 bases and J lost 0, with 15 bases in between. The CDR3 reads CSASEFAALAKNIQYF. The CDR3, as DNA: TGCAGTGCTAGTGAGTTTGCGGCACTAGCCAAAAACATTCAGTACTTC.

The chain employs TRBV6-5 and TRBJ1-2; 8 nucleotides align to TRBD1. Germline CDR1 reads MNHEY; CDR2 reads SVGAGI. The CDR3 loop spans 15 amino acids. Germline trimming cut 0 bases from V and 2 bases from J; bases unmatched to any gene: 2. The CDR3 reads CASSYSWTGNYGYTF. As DNA, the CDR3 is TGTGCCAGCAGTTACTCGTGGACAGGGAACTATGGCTACACCTTC.

This clonotype was picked up a small number of times. The chain links TRBV5-1 to TRBJ2-3, with 12 bases aligning to TRBD2. The CDR3 runs to 15 residues. Germline loops: CDR1 SGHRS, CDR2 YFSETQ. V shed 7 bases and J 4 bases; nucleotides not matched to a gene: 7. CDR3: CASALAGGRADTQYF. CDR3 DNA: TGCGCCAGCGCGCTAGCGGGAGGGCGAGCAGATACGCAGTATTTT. The variable domain in full, completed from reference TRBV5-1 and TRBJ2-3, reads KAGVTQTPRYLIKTRGQQVTLSCSPISGHRSVSWYQQTPGQGLQFLFEYFSETQRNKGNFPGRFSGRQFSNSRSEMNVSTLELGDSALYLCASALAGGRADTQYFGPGTRLTVL.

V and J are TRBV20-1 and TRBJ2-3; no reliable D call. This CDR3 contains 15 residues. The germline V gene encodes CDR1 DFQATT and CDR2 SNEGSKA (reference sequence). Trimming took 6 bases from V and 1 from J, leaving 17 bases between them. The CDR3 DNA is TGCAGTGCGAGAACCCGCACCAGTCGCACAGATACGCAGTATTTT. Its translation: CSARTRTSRTDTQYF.

The J gene is TRBJ2-1, the V gene TRBV3-1, with TRBD2 matching over 8 bases. Germline CDR1 is LGHDT and CDR2 is YNNKEL (reference sequence). The J segment lost 6 bases and the V segment lost 4 bases, leaving 11 bases of the junction unmatched. This CDR3 region has 16 residues. The CDR3 DNA reads as TGTGCCAGCAGCCTAAGGACGGGAGGGCCAGGCAATGAGCAGTTCTTC. Amino acids: CASSLRTGGPGNEQFF.

The chain uses TRBV20-1 and TRBJ1-4; a possible D gene is TRBD1 (5 bases). V was shortened by 3 bases and J by 6 bases, with 14 bases between the two germline ends. The CDR3 runs to 14 residues. The germline V gene has CDR1 DFQATT and CDR2 SNEGSKA (reference sequence). The CDR3 loop is CSARGGGSHEKLFF. The CDR3 coding sequence is TGCAGTGCTAGGGGCGGGGGGAGCCATGAAAAACTGTTTTTT.

This clonotype was observed a few times. Here the CDR3 DNA reads TGCGCCAGCAGCCAAGAAACCCATAGACAGGGGGCTCCAGACGAGCAGTACTTC. Amino acid sequence: CASSQETHRQGAPDEQYF. The chain carries TRBV4-1 and TRBJ2-7; TRBD1 agrees at 10 bases. This CDR3 has 18 residues. From germline, CDR1 is MGHRA and CDR2 YSYEKL. The V gene end was trimmed by 0 bases and the J gene end by 5 bases; junction bases not matched to a gene: 13.

The chain links TRBV12-3 or TRBV12-4 to TRBJ2-1; the D is unclear. The CDR3 runs 15 residues. The germline V and J ends were trimmed by 7 bases and 0 bases, with 13 bases remaining between them. The CDR3 DNA is TGTGCCAGCAATATTATACCGAGCTCCTACAATGAGCAGTTCTTC. Translating gives CASNIIPSSYNEQFF.